This T cell receptor beta chain emerged from a study of response to subunit inactivated influenza vaccine. The germline V gene has CDR1 DFQATT and CDR2 SNEGSKA (reference sequence). The CDR3 loop spans 13 amino acids. Trimming removed 5 bases at V and 4 bases at J, with 14 bases between. MiXCR was run by TCRdb on the RT-PCR reads, yielding one entry per CDR3 protein. The sample includes around 790,000 distinct CDR3 sequences, about 20% of them seen just once. This sequence joins TRBV20-1 and TRBJ1-1; a weak D match, TRBD1 (5 bases). The source of this sequence is a man aged 50 to 60 who received an inactivated influenza vaccine. Sequenced here: PBMCs from blood, sampled around 5 days after vaccination. The CDR3 bases are TGCAGTGCTCTCCGGGGCCTTTCCACTGAAGCTTTCTTT. It specifies CSALRGLSTEAFF.